A selection of T cell receptor beta chains follows, all from one sample in a study of blood T cell repertoires in COVID-19. Produced via immunoSEQ multiplex PCR; TCRdb's table is partial and in-frame only. The sample lists approximately 340,000 clones; approximately 93% were seen once. The sequenced sample was PBMCs or T cells enriched from blood (not recorded which). All receptors derive from a woman in her thirties or forties who had been exposed to COVID-19. Both conserved end residues are part of each CDR3. A D gene is named only where the DNA matches it firmly. Clone size, where shown, is once, few, many, or a class for clones that have expanded.

v_gene: TRBV5-1
d_gene: TRBD2
j_gene: TRBJ2-2
abundance: -
CDR3nt: TGCGCCAGCAGCTTAGCGGGAAAAAACACCGGGGAGCTGTTTTTT
CDR3aa: CASSLAGKNTGELFF

v_gene: TRBV11-1
d_gene: -
j_gene: TRBJ2-7
abundance: -
CDR3nt: TGTGCCAGCAGCTTATATGTGGGAGGAAGCTCCTACGAGCAGTACTTC
CDR3aa: CASSLYVGGSSYEQYF

v_gene: TRBV5-1
d_gene: TRBD2
j_gene: TRBJ2-1
abundance: -
CDR3nt: TGCGCCAGCAGCTGGGGACTAGCGGGGGGTTACAATGAGCAGTTCTTC
CDR3aa: CASSWGLAGGYNEQFF

v_gene: TRBV27
d_gene: TRBD1
j_gene: TRBJ1-4
abundance: -
CDR3nt: TGTGCCAGCAGTCCGATTACCGGGACAGGGCTGGATGAAAAACTGTTTTTT
CDR3aa: CASSPITGTGLDEKLFF

v_gene: TRBV12-3/TRBV12-4
d_gene: -
j_gene: TRBJ1-5
abundance: -
CDR3nt: TGTGCCAGCAGTTTTTCGGGACACCAGCCCCAGCATTTT
CDR3aa: CASSFSGHQPQHF

v_gene: TRBV4-3
d_gene: TRBD2
j_gene: TRBJ2-7
abundance: -
CDR3nt: TGCGCCAGCAGCCAAGATATGGGACTAGGTTTCGAGCAGTACTTC
CDR3aa: CASSQDMGLGFEQYF

v_gene: TRBV7-9
d_gene: -
j_gene: TRBJ1-4
abundance: -
CDR3nt: TGTGCCAGCAGCTCGGAGGGGGGGACTAATGAAAAACTGTTTTTT
CDR3aa: CASSSEGGTNEKLFF

v_gene: TRBV21-1
d_gene: -
j_gene: TRBJ2-1
abundance: -
CDR3nt: TGTGCCAGCAGCCGGGACACCACGTACAATGAGCAGTTCTTC
CDR3aa: CASSRDTTYNEQFF

v_gene: TRBV7-9
d_gene: -
j_gene: TRBJ1-6
abundance: -
CDR3nt: TGTGCCAGCAGCACCACAGGGACGGGGACTTCACCCCTCCACTTT
CDR3aa: CASSTTGTGTSPLHF

v_gene: TRBV6-6
d_gene: -
j_gene: TRBJ1-1
abundance: -
CDR3nt: TGTGCCAGCAGTCCACTGGGGGGGTGGAAGGCGAACACTGAAGCTTTCTTT
CDR3aa: CASSPLGGWKANTEAFF

v_gene: TRBV11-2
d_gene: -
j_gene: TRBJ1-6
abundance: -
CDR3nt: TGTGCCAGCAGCTTAACCGCCAGAGGGACCTATAATTCACCCCTCCACTTT
CDR3aa: CASSLTARGTYNSPLHF

v_gene: TRBV10-1
d_gene: TRBD1
j_gene: TRBJ2-1
abundance: -
CDR3nt: TGCGCCAGCAGTGACGGGCCGGGACAGGCAACGAATGAGCAGTTCTTC
CDR3aa: CASSDGPGQATNEQFF

v_gene: TRBV15
d_gene: -
j_gene: TRBJ2-7
abundance: few
CDR3nt: TGTGCCACCAGCAGACGATTCGGGAGAGTGTCCTACGAGCAGTACTTC
CDR3aa: CATSRRFGRVSYEQYF

v_gene: TRBV15
d_gene: -
j_gene: TRBJ2-7
abundance: -
CDR3nt: TGTGCCACCAGCAGAGATCCCGACAGCCCCTACGAGCAGTACTTC
CDR3aa: CATSRDPDSPYEQYF

v_gene: TRBV9
d_gene: -
j_gene: TRBJ1-1
abundance: -
CDR3nt: TGTGCCAGCAGCGTAACAAGAGGTCCCACTGAAGCTTTCTTT
CDR3aa: CASSVTRGPTEAFF

v_gene: TRBV19
d_gene: -
j_gene: TRBJ1-5
abundance: few
CDR3nt: TGTGCCAGTAGTATCGAAGGGTGGAGCGGGCAGCCCCAGCATTTT
CDR3aa: CASSIEGWSGQPQHF

v_gene: TRBV7-9
d_gene: -
j_gene: TRBJ1-1
abundance: -
CDR3nt: TGTGCCAGCAGCCTCCGGACTGCCGCTGAAGCTTTCTTT
CDR3aa: CASSLRTAAEAFF

v_gene: TRBV9
d_gene: -
j_gene: TRBJ1-2
abundance: -
CDR3nt: TGTGCCAGCAGCCCAGGGCTGGATAACTATGGCTACACCTTC
CDR3aa: CASSPGLDNYGYTF

v_gene: TRBV27
d_gene: -
j_gene: TRBJ2-7
abundance: -
CDR3nt: TGTGCCAGCAGTTTATCGATCAGCTCCTACGAGCAGTACTTC
CDR3aa: CASSLSISSYEQYF

v_gene: TRBV2
d_gene: -
j_gene: TRBJ1-5
abundance: -
CDR3nt: TGTGCCAGCAGTGAATGGGGGGATGGCAATCAGCCCCAGCATTTT
CDR3aa: CASSEWGDGNQPQHF

v_gene: TRBV6-5
d_gene: TRBD2
j_gene: TRBJ2-5
abundance: -
CDR3nt: TGTGCCAGCATTCTAGCGGGGGGACGAGGGGACTTC
CDR3aa: CASILAGGRGDF

v_gene: TRBV6-5
d_gene: -
j_gene: TRBJ2-1
abundance: -
CDR3nt: TGTGCCAGCGCCTCGACTAGTACTCAGTTTGAGCAGTTCTTC
CDR3aa: CASASTSTQFEQFF

v_gene: TRBV3-1/TRBV3-2
d_gene: -
j_gene: TRBJ1-2
abundance: -
CDR3nt: TGTGCCAGCAGCCAAGGGGGGGAGCATGGCTACACCTTC
CDR3aa: CASSQGGEHGYTF

v_gene: TRBV7-6
d_gene: TRBD1
j_gene: TRBJ1-3
abundance: -
CDR3nt: TGTGCCAGCAGGTTCACAGGGGACCGTGGAAACACCATATATTTT
CDR3aa: CASRFTGDRGNTIYF

v_gene: TRBV7-6
d_gene: -
j_gene: TRBJ2-1
abundance: -
CDR3nt: TGTGCCAGCAGCTTGGTAGCGAGCTCCTACAATGAGCAGTTCTTC
CDR3aa: CASSLVASSYNEQFF

v_gene: TRBV7-2
d_gene: TRBD1
j_gene: TRBJ1-1
abundance: -
CDR3nt: TGTGCCAGCAGGAAACTGGGACAGTTCGGGAACACTGAAGCTTTCTTT
CDR3aa: CASRKLGQFGNTEAFF

v_gene: TRBV28
d_gene: TRBD2
j_gene: TRBJ2-7
abundance: once
CDR3nt: TGTGCCAGCAGTTTCGGACTAGCGGTTCTGTCCTACGAGCAGTACTTC
CDR3aa: CASSFGLAVLSYEQYF

v_gene: TRBV7-3
d_gene: -
j_gene: TRBJ1-1
abundance: -
CDR3nt: TGTGCCAGCAGCTCGGGTCGACTAGAACACCCTGAAGCTTTCTTT
CDR3aa: CASSSGRLEHPEAFF

v_gene: TRBV5-1
d_gene: -
j_gene: TRBJ1-1
abundance: -
CDR3nt: TGCGCCAGCAGCTTAAGCCGACACAGGGAGAGGGACACTGAAGCTTTCTTT
CDR3aa: CASSLSRHRERDTEAFF

v_gene: TRBV10-1
d_gene: -
j_gene: TRBJ2-3
abundance: once
CDR3nt: TGCGCCAGCAGTGAAAGAGGAAATACGCAGTATTTT
CDR3aa: CASSERGNTQYF

v_gene: TRBV19
d_gene: TRBD1
j_gene: TRBJ1-2
abundance: -
CDR3nt: TGTGCCAGTAGTACGGGACAGACGTATGGCTACACCTTC
CDR3aa: CASSTGQTYGYTF

v_gene: TRBV27
d_gene: -
j_gene: TRBJ1-1
abundance: -
CDR3nt: TGTGCCAGCAAGCTACAGGGACTGAACACTGAAGCTTTCTTT
CDR3aa: CASKLQGLNTEAFF

v_gene: TRBV6-2/TRBV6-3
d_gene: -
j_gene: TRBJ1-1
abundance: -
CDR3nt: TGTGCCAGCAGTTACCTGAGTACTGAAGCTTTCTTT
CDR3aa: CASSYLSTEAFF

v_gene: TRBV7-8
d_gene: TRBD2
j_gene: TRBJ2-1
abundance: -
CDR3nt: TGTGCCAGCAGCTTTAGCGGGTCGCGTCGCAATGAGCAGTTCTTC
CDR3aa: CASSFSGSRRNEQFF

v_gene: TRBV13
d_gene: TRBD1
j_gene: TRBJ2-7
abundance: -
CDR3nt: TGTGCCAGCAGCTTACAAGTGGGCGGGACAGGGGGCAACGAGCAGTACTTC
CDR3aa: CASSLQVGGTGGNEQYF

v_gene: TRBV11-3
d_gene: -
j_gene: TRBJ1-3
abundance: -
CDR3nt: TGTGCCAGCAGCTTAAACAGCGGCCGGTCTGGAAACACCATATATTTT
CDR3aa: CASSLNSGRSGNTIYF

v_gene: TRBV27
d_gene: -
j_gene: TRBJ1-1
abundance: once
CDR3nt: TGTGCCAGCTCCTTGGGCGGCGGGGGCACTGAAGCTTTCTTT
CDR3aa: CASSLGGGGTEAFF

v_gene: TRBV29-1
d_gene: -
j_gene: TRBJ2-4
abundance: -
CDR3nt: TGCAGCGCGCAGGGGTGGGAGGCCAAAAACATTCAGTACTTC
CDR3aa: CSAQGWEAKNIQYF

v_gene: TRBV12-3/TRBV12-4
d_gene: TRBD1
j_gene: TRBJ1-5
abundance: -
CDR3nt: TGTGCCAGCCAAACAGGGGCCAATCAGCCCCAGCATTTT
CDR3aa: CASQTGANQPQHF

v_gene: TRBV5-1
d_gene: -
j_gene: TRBJ1-3
abundance: -
CDR3nt: TGCGCCAGCAGCTTGAGCCTCTCTGGAAACACCATATATTTT
CDR3aa: CASSLSLSGNTIYF

v_gene: TRBV7-2
d_gene: TRBD1
j_gene: TRBJ2-6
abundance: -
CDR3nt: TGTGCCAGCAGCCGGAGACAGGGGAACTCTGGGGCCAACGTCCTGACTTTC
CDR3aa: CASSRRQGNSGANVLTF

v_gene: TRBV7-2
d_gene: -
j_gene: TRBJ2-4
abundance: -
CDR3nt: TGTGCCAGCAGCCTGAAATTCGATAGTCTGACCAAAAACATTCAGTACTTC
CDR3aa: CASSLKFDSLTKNIQYF

v_gene: TRBV10-2
d_gene: TRBD1
j_gene: TRBJ1-5
abundance: -
CDR3nt: TGCGCCAGCAGTGGTGGGACAGGGGGCTTTCAGCCCCAGCATTTT
CDR3aa: CASSGGTGGFQPQHF

v_gene: TRBV18
d_gene: -
j_gene: TRBJ1-1
abundance: once
CDR3nt: TGTGCCAGCGGGGAGTCGAACACTGAAGCTTTCTTT
CDR3aa: CASGESNTEAFF

v_gene: TRBV30
d_gene: -
j_gene: TRBJ1-5
abundance: once
CDR3nt: TGTGCCTGGAGTCCGGACAGCGAATTTATGGGGCCCCAGCATTTT
CDR3aa: CAWSPDSEFMGPQHF

v_gene: TRBV11-3
d_gene: TRBD2
j_gene: TRBJ2-1
abundance: -
CDR3nt: TGTGCCAGCAGCTCGGGACTAGCGGGACCCTACAATGAGCAGTTCTTC
CDR3aa: CASSSGLAGPYNEQFF

v_gene: TRBV30
d_gene: -
j_gene: TRBJ1-1
abundance: -
CDR3nt: TGTGCCTGGAGTCGACAGTCGAACACTGAAGCTTTCTTT
CDR3aa: CAWSRQSNTEAFF

v_gene: TRBV20-1
d_gene: TRBD1
j_gene: TRBJ2-5
abundance: -
CDR3nt: TGCAGTGCTAGTTTTGTCGGCGAGGACAGGGGGCGCAACAAGGAGACCCAGTACTTC
CDR3aa: CSASFVGEDRGRNKETQYF

v_gene: TRBV6-4
d_gene: -
j_gene: TRBJ1-1
abundance: -
CDR3nt: TGTGCCAGCAGTTGGCAGACTAACACTGAAGCTTTCTTT
CDR3aa: CASSWQTNTEAFF

v_gene: TRBV5-1
d_gene: -
j_gene: TRBJ2-5
abundance: -
CDR3nt: TGCGCCAGCAGCTTGGGCGGTAGCGCCAATAGGGAGACCCAGTACTTC
CDR3aa: CASSLGGSANRETQYF

v_gene: TRBV7-2
d_gene: TRBD1
j_gene: TRBJ1-4
abundance: -
CDR3nt: TGTGCCAGCAGCTCGGACAGGGGGCATGGAAAACTGTTTTTT
CDR3aa: CASSSDRGHGKLFF

v_gene: TRBV6-5
d_gene: -
j_gene: TRBJ1-1
abundance: many
CDR3nt: TGTGCCAGCAGAGCGTGGACAGAGGGCACTGAAGCTTTCTTT
CDR3aa: CASRAWTEGTEAFF

v_gene: TRBV30
d_gene: -
j_gene: TRBJ2-1
abundance: -
CDR3nt: TGTGCCTGGAGCCCCAGGGTCCCGTACAATGAGCAGTTCTTC
CDR3aa: CAWSPRVPYNEQFF

v_gene: TRBV11-3
d_gene: TRBD2
j_gene: TRBJ2-7
abundance: -
CDR3nt: TGTGCCAGCAGCCCCGGGACTAGCGGGAGGGCAGGCGAGCAGTACTTC
CDR3aa: CASSPGTSGRAGEQYF

v_gene: TRBV25-1
d_gene: TRBD1
j_gene: TRBJ1-1
abundance: -
CDR3nt: TGTGCCAGCAGTAAGAGGACAGGGGCTGGTGAAGCTTTCTTT
CDR3aa: CASSKRTGAGEAFF

v_gene: TRBV19
d_gene: -
j_gene: TRBJ1-5
abundance: -
CDR3nt: TGTGCCGGGGCTCAGGGAATGGGTCAGCCCCAGCATTTT
CDR3aa: CAGAQGMGQPQHF